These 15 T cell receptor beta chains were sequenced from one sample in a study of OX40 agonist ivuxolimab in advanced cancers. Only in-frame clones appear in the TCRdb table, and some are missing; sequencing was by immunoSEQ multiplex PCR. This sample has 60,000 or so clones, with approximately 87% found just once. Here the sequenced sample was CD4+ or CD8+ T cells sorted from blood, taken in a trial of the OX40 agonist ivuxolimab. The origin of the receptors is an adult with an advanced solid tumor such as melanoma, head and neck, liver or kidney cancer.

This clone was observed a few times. The CDR3 is CASSRRGQESYEQYF. DNA of the CDR3: TGCGCCAGCAGCCGAAGGGGACAGGAATCCTACGAGCAGTACTTC. The chain combines TRBV4-1 with TRBJ2-7; 8 nucleotides match TRBD1. V lost 4 bases to trimming and J lost 1 base; unmatched junction nucleotides: 6. This CDR3 has 15 residues. Germline V gives CDR1 MGHRA, CDR2 YSYEKL.

The CDR3 loop reads CASSGGGPHEQFF. The CDR3 coding sequence is TGTGCCAGTAGTGGGGGGGGACCCCATGAGCAGTTCTTC. The rearrangement joins TRBV19 to TRBJ2-1; 7 bases are a match to TRBD2. J was trimmed by 8 bases and V by 5 bases; bases with no gene match: 6. The CDR3 consists of 13 residues. From germline, CDR1 is LNHDA and CDR2 SQIVND (reference sequence).

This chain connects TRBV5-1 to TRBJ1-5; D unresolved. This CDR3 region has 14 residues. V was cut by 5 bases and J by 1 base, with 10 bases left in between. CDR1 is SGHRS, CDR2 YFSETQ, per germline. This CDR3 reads CASSEGSSNQPQHF. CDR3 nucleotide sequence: TGCGCCAGCAGTGAGGGCTCGAGCAATCAGCCCCAGCATTTT.

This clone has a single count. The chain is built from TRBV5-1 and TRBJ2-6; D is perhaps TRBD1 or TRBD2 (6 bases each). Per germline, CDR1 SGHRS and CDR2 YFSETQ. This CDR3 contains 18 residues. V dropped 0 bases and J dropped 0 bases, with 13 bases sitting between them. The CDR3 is CASSLAPGAASGANVLTF. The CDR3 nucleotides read TGCGCCAGCAGCTTGGCCCCGGGGGCCGCCTCTGGGGCCAACGTCCTGACTTTC.

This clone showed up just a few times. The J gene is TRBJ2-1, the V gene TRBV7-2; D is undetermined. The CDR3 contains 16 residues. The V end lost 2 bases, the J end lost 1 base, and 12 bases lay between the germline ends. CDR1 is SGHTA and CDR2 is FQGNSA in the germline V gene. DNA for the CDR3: TGTGCCAGCAGCTTAAGTCGGGTGGGGTCCTACAATGAGCAGTTCTTC. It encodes CASSLSRVGSYNEQFF.

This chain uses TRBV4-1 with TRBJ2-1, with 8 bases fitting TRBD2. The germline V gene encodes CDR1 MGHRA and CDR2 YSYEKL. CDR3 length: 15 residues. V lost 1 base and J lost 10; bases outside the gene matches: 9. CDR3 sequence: CASSQAHGGEKEQFF. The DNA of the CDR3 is TGCGCCAGCAGCCAAGCCCACGGGGGGGAGAAAGAGCAGTTCTTC.

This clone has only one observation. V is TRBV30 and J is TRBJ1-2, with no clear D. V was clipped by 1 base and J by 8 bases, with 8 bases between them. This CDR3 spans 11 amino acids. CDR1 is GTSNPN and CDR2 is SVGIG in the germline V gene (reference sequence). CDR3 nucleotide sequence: TGTGCCTGGAGTGCCCCTCTGGGCTACACCTTC. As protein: CAWSAPLGYTF.

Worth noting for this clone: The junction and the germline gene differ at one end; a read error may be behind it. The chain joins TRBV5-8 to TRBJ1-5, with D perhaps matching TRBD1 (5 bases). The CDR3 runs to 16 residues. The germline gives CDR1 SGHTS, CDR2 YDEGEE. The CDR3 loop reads CASSFGTGVSIQPQHF. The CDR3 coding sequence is TGTGCCAGCAGCTTTGGGACCGGCGTTAGCATTCAGCCCCAGCATTTT.

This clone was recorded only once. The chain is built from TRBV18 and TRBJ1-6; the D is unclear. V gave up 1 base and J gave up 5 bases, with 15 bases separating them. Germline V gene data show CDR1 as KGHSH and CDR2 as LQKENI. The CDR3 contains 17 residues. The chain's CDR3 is CASSPQDGMSHNSPLHF. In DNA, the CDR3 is TGTGCCAGCTCACCACAAGACGGAATGTCCCATAATTCACCCCTCCACTTT. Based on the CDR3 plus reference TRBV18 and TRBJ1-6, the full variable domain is NAGVMQNPRHLVRRRGQEARLRCSPMKGHSHVYWYRQLPEEGLKFMVYLQKENIIDESGMPKERFSAEFPKEGPSILRIQQVVRGDSAAYFCASSPQDGMSHNSPLHFGNGTRLTVT.

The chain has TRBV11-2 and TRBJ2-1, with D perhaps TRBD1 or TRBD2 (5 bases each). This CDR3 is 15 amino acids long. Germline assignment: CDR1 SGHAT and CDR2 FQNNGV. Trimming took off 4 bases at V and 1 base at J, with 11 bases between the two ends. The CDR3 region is CASSSGPQSYNEQFF. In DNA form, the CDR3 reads TGTGCCAGCAGCTCGGGACCCCAATCCTACAATGAGCAGTTCTTC.

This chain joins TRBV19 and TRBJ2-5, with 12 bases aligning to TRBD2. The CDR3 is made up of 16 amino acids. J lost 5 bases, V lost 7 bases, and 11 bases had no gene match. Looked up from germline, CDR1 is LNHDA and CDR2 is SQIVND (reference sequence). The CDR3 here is CASISSTSGGQETQYF. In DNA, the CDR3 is TGTGCCAGTATCTCCTCGACTAGCGGGGGTCAGGAGACCCAGTACTTC.

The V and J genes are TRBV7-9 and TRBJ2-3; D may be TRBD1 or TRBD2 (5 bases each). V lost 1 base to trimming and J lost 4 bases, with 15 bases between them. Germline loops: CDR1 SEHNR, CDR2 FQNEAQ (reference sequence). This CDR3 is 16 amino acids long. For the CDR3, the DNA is TGTGCCAGCAGCTTAGGAACAGGAGCGGCGTCAGATACGCAGTATTTT. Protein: CASSLGTGAASDTQYF.

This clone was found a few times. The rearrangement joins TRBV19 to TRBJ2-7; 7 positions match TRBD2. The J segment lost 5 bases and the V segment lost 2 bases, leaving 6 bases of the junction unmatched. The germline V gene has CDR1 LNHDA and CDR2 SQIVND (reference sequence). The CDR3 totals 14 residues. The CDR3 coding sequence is TGTGCCAGTAGTATAAAGGCGGGGGTCGACGAGCAGTACTTC. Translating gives CASSIKAGVDEQYF.

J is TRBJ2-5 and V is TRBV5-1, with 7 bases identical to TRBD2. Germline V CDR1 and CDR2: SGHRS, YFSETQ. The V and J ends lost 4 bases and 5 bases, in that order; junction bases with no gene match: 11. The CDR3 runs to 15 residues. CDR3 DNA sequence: TGCGCCAGCAGCACGAGCGGGGATGTCGAGGAGACCCAGTACTTC. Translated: CASSTSGDVEETQYF.

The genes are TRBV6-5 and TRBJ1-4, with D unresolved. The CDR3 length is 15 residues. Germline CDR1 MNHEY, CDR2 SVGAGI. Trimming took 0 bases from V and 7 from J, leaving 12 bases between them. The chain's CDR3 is CASSYSGRTGEKLFF. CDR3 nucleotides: TGTGCCAGCAGTTACTCCGGCAGGACGGGTGAAAAACTGTTTTTT.